The clone carrying this TCR beta chain showed up many times. Antigen specificity is unknown. These data come from a study of beta chain features in type 1 diabetes. Whole-study context: Regarding age, gender and cell yields, patients proved similar to healthy donors.

The CDR3 has 13 residues. Germline-derived CDR1 and CDR2 are KGHSH and LQKENI. Trimming left V 8 bases short and J 2 bases short, with 9 bases between. Findings and limits, study-wide: The question of HLA type influencing TCRB rearrangement was one that remained unresolved here.

CD4+ naive, central memory, regulatory and stem cell-like memory cells were sorted via CD45RO/CCR7/CD25/CD127/CD95/CD27. Purities in excess of 95% were seen in all sorted populations. Expressed TCRB transcripts got sequenced, as all isolated RNA was reverse transcribed. Profiled with immunoSEQ multiplex PCR; TCRdb holds only in-frame clones, not every one. This sample yields 250,000 to 400,000 clones, of which around 15% are seen a single time; approximately 6.7% belongs to the top ten. Material: central memory CD4+ T cells from blood. The genes are TRBV18 and TRBJ2-2; the D is unclear. The receptor was isolated from a man aged 25 to 40 in good health. As DNA, the CDR3 is TGTGCCAGCATGCAGGATAACACCGGGGAGCTGTTTTTT. Encoded protein: CASMQDNTGELFF. Complete variable domain (other parts from reference TRBV18 and TRBJ2-2): NAGVMQNPRHLVRRRGQEARLRCSPMKGHSHVYWYRQLPEEGLKFMVYLQKENIIDESGMPKERFSAEFPKEGPSILRIQQVVRGDSAAYFCASMQDNTGELFFGEGSRLTVL.